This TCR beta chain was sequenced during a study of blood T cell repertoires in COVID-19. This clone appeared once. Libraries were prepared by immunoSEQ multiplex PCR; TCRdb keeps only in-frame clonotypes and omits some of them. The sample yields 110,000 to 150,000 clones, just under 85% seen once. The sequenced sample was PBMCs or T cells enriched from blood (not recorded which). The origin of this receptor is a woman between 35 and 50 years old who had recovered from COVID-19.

CDR3 sequence (DNA): TGTGCCAGTAGCAACCGGGACAGACATGAAAAACTGTTTTTT. It encodes CASSNRDRHEKLFF. The rearrangement joins TRBV19 to TRBJ1-4; 7 positions agree with TRBD1. The germline V gene encodes CDR1 LNHDA and CDR2 SQIVND (reference sequence). The CDR3 is 14 amino acids. The V segment lost 6 bases and the J segment 6 bases; nucleotides outside the gene matches: 7.